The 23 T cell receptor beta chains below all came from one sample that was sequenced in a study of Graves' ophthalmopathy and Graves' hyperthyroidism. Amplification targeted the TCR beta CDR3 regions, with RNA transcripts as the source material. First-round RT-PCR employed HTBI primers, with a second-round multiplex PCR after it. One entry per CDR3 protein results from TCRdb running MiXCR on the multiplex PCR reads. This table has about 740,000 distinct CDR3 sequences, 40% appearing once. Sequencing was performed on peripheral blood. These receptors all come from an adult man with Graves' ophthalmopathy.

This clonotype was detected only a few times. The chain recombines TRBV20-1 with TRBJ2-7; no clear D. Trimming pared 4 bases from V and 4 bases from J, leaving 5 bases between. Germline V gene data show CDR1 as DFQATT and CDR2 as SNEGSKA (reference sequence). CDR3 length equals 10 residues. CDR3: CSAKGYEQYF. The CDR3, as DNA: TGCAGTGCTAAGGGTTACGAGCAGTACTTC.

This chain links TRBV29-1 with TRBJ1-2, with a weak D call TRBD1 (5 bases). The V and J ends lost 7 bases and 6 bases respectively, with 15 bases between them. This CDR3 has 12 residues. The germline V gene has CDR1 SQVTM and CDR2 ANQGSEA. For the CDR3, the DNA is TGCAGCGCCTGGGACTCACGTAATGGCTACACCTTC. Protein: CSAWDSRNGYTF.

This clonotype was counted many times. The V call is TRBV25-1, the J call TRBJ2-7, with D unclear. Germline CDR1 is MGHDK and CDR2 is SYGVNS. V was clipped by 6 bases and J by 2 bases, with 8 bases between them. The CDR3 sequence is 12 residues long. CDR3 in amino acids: CASSRATYEQYF. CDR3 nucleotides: TGTGCCAGCAGCCGAGCCACCTACGAGCAGTACTTC.

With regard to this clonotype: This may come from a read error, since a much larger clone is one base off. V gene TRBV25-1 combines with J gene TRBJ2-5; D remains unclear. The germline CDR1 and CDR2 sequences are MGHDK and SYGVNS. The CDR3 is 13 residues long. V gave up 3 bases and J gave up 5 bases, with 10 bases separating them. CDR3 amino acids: CASSEALRETQYF. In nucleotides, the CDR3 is TGTGCCAGCAGTGAGGCTCTTAGGGAGACCCAGTACTTC.

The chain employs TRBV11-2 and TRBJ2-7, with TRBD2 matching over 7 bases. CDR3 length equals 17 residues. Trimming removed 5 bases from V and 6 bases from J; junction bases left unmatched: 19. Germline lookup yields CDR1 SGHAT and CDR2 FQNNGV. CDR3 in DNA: TGTGCCAGCAGCACCAGTAGGGTTCTAGCGGTCCCCTCCGAGCAGTACTTC. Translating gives CASSTSRVLAVPSEQYF.

Written as DNA, the CDR3 is TGTGCCAGCAGTTCCCGGTGGATGAACAGGGTTCCCGAAGCTTTCTTT. It specifies CASSSRWMNRVPEAFF. The rearrangement uses TRBV25-1 and TRBJ1-1; maybe TRBD1 (6 bases). Germline V gives CDR1 MGHDK, CDR2 SYGVNS. The CDR3 has 16 amino acids. With 5 bases removed from V and 8 bases from J, the gap between germline ends came to 24 bases.

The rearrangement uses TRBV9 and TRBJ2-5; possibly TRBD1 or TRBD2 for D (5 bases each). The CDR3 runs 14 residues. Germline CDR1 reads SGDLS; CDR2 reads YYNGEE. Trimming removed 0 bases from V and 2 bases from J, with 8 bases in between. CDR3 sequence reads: CASSVDGAQETQYF. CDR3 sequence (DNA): TGTGCCAGCAGCGTAGACGGGGCTCAAGAGACCCAGTACTTC.

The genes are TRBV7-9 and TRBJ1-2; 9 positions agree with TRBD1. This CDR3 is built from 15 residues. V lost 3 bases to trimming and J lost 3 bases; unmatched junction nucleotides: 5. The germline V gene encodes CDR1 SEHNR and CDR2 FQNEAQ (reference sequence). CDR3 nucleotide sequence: TGTGCCAGCAGCTTGAGAACAGGGGGCTACTATGGCTACACCTTC. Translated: CASSLRTGGYYGYTF.

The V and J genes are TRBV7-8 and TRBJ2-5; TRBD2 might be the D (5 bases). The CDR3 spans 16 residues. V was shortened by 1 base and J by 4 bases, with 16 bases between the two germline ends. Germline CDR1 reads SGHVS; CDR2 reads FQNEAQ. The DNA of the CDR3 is TGTGCCAGCAGCTTAGGATCCAGCGGCACGGGAGAGACCCAGTACTTC. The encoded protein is CASSLGSSGTGETQYF.

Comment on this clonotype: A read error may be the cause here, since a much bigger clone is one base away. CDR3 loop: CASREQTWGEQCF. The CDR3 DNA is TGTGCCAGCCGCGAGCAGACTTGGGGCGAGCAGTGCTTC. This chain joins TRBV10-3 and TRBJ2-7, with D possibly matching TRBD1 (5 bases). The CDR3 has 13 residues. Germline V gene sequence: CDR1 ENHRY, CDR2 SYGVKD.

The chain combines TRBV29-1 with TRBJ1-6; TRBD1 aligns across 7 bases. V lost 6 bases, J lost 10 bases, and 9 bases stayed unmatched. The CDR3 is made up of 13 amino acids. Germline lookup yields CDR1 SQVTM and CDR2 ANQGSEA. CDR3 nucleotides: TGCAGCGTCGTACAGGGGAGGAACTCACCCCTCCACTTT. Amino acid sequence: CSVVQGRNSPLHF. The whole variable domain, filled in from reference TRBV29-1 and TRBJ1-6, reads SAVISQKPSRDICQRGTSLTIQCQVDSQVTMMFWYRQQPGQSLTLIATANQGSEATYESGFVIDKFPISRPNLTFSTLTVSNMSPEDSSIYLCSVVQGRNSPLHFGNGTRLTVT.

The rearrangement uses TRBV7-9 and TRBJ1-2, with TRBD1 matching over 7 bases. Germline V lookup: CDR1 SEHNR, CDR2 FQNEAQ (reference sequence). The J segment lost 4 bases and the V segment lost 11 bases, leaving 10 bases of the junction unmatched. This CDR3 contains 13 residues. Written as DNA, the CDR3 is TGTGCCTGGAACTTGGGACAGAGCTATGGCTACACCTTC. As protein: CAWNLGQSYGYTF.

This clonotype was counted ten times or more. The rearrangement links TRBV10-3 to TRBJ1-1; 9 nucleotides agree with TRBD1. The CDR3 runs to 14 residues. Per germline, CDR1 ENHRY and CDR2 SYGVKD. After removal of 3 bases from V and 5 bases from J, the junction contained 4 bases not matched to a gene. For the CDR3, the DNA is TGTGCCATCAGTGATGACAGGGGGGGGACTGAAGCTTTCTTT. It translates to CAISDDRGGTEAFF.

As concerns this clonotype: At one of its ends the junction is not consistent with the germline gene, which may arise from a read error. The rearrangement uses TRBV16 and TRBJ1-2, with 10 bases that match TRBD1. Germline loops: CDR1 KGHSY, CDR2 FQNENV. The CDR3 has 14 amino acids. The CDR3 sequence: CASSPTGTGDSFAF. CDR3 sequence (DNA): TGTGCCAGCAGCCCGACCGGGACAGGGGACTCCTTTGCCTTC.

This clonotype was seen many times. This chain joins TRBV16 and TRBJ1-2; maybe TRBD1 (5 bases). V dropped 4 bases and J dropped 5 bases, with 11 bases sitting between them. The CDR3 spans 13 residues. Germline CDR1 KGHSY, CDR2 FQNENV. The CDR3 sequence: CASSPGTEYGYTF. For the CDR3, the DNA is TGTGCCAGCAGCCCCGGGACCGAGTATGGCTACACCTTC.

The DNA for the CDR3 is TGTGCCAGCAGCCCAGGACGGGCGGGCACTGGGGCCAACGTCCTGACTTTC. This codes for CASSPGRAGTGANVLTF. V gene TRBV7-9 combines with J gene TRBJ2-6; D might be TRBD2 (5 bases). This CDR3 region has 17 residues. Trimming stripped 5 bases from V and 2 bases from J, with 16 bases between. The germline gives CDR1 SEHNR, CDR2 FQNEAQ (reference sequence).

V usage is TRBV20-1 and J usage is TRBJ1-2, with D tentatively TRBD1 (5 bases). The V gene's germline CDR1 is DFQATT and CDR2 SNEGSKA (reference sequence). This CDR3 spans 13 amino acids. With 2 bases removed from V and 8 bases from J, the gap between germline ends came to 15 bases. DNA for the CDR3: TGCAGTGCTAGATCCCGGCAGGGTTCGGGCTACACCTTC. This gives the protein CSARSRQGSGYTF.

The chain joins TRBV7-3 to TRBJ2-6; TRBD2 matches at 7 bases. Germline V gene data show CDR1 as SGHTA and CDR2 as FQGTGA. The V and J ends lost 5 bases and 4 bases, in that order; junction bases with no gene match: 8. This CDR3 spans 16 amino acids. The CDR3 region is CASSLKEREGANVLTF. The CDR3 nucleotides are TGTGCCAGCAGCCTAAAGGAGCGGGAAGGGGCCAACGTCCTGACTTTC.

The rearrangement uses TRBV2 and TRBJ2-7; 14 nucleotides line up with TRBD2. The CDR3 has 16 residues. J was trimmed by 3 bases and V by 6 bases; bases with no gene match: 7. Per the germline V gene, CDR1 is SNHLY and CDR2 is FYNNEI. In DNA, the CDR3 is TGTGCCAGCAGCAGGGGACTAGCGGGAGAGAGCTACGAGCAGTACTTC. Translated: CASSRGLAGESYEQYF.

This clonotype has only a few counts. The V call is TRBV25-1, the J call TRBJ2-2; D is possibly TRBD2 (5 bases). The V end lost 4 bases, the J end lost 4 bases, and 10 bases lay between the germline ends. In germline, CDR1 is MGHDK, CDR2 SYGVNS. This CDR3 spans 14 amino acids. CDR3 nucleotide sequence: TGTGCCAGCAGTGGGACTCCGGGCACCGGGGAGCTGTTTTTT. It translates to CASSGTPGTGELFF.

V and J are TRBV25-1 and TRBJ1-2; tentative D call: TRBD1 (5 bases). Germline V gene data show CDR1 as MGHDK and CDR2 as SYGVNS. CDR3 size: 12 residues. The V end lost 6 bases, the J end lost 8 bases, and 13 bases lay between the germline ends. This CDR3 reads CASSPGWEGYTF. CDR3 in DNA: TGTGCCAGCAGCCCAGGGTGGGAGGGCTACACCTTC.

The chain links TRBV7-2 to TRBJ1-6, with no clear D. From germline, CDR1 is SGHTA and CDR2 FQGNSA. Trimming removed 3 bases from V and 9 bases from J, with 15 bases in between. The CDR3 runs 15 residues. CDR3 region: CASSFQGPYGSPLHF. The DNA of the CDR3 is TGTGCCAGCAGCTTTCAAGGCCCCTATGGTTCACCCCTCCACTTT.

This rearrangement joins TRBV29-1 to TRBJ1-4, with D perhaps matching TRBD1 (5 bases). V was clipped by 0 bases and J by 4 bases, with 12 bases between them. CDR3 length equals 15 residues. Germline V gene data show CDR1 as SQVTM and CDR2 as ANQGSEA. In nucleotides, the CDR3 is TGCAGCGTTGAAGATCTCAGGGATATTAATGAAAAACTGTTTTTT. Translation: CSVEDLRDINEKLFF.